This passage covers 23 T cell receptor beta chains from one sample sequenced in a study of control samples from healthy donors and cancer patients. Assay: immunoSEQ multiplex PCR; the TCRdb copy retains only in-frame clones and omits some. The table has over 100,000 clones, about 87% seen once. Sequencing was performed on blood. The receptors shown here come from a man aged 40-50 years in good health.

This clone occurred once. CDR3 residues: CASSLGTQGLNTEAFF. Here the CDR3 DNA reads TGTGCCAGCTCACTCGGTACTCAGGGTTTGAACACTGAAGCTTTCTTT. This chain connects TRBV18 to TRBJ1-1; D possibly corresponds to TRBD1 (5 bases). The V end was cut by 4 bases, the J end by 0 bases, with 15 bases between. This CDR3 is 16 amino acids long. Germline CDR1 reads KGHSH; CDR2 reads LQKENI.

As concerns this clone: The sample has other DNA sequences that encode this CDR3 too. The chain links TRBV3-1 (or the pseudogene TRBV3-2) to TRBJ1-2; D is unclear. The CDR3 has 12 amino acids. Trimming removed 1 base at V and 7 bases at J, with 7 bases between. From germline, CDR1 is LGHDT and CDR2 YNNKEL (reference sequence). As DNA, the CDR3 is TGTGCCAGCAGCCAAGGGAGTGTTGGCTACACCTTC. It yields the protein CASSQGSVGYTF.

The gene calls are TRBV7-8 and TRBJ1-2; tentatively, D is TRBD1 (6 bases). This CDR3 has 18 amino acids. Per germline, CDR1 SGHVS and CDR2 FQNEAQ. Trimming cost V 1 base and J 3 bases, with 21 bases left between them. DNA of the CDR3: TGTGCCAGCAGCTTAGTACCCGTTACGGGACACCTCTACTATGGCTACACCTTC. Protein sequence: CASSLVPVTGHLYYGYTF.

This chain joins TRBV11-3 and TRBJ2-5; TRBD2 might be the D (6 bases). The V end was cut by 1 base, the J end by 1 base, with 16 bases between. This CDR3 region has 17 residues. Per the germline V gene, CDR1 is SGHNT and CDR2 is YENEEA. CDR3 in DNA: TGTGCCAGCAGCTTAGGGGTTTTTCGAGCGGGCCAAGAGACCCAGTACTTC. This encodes CASSLGVFRAGQETQYF.

In DNA form, the CDR3 reads TGTGCCAGCAGTGAAGTCCCTCCGGGACAGGGGTTTAACTATGGCTACACCTTC. It translates to CASSEVPPGQGFNYGYTF. The chain combines TRBV2 with TRBJ1-2, with TRBD1 identical over 10 bases. CDR3 length: 18 residues. V dropped 1 base and J dropped 1; count of bases not matched to a gene: 9. From germline, CDR1 is SNHLY and CDR2 FYNNEI.

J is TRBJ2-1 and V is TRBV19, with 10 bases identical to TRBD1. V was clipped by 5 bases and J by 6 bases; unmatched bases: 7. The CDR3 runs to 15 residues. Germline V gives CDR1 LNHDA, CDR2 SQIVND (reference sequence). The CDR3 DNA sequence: TGTGCCAGTAGTGTGGGGACAGGGGAGATCAATGAGCAGTTCTTC. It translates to CASSVGTGEINEQFF.

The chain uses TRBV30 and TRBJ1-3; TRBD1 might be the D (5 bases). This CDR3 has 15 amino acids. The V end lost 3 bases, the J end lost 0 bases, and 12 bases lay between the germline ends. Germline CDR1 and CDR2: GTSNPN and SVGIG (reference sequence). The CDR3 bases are TGTGCCTGGAGCCGGGGACCGACCTCTGGAAACACCATATATTTT. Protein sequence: CAWSRGPTSGNTIYF.

The CDR3 loop is CASSTIDRSAEQFF. In nucleotides, the CDR3 is TGTGCCAGCAGCACTATCGACAGGTCCGCTGAGCAGTTCTTC. This sequence joins TRBV7-9 and TRBJ2-1, with D possibly being TRBD1 (6 bases). The V end lost 5 bases, the J end lost 9 bases, and 17 bases lay between the germline ends. CDR3 length: 14 residues. In germline, CDR1 is SEHNR, CDR2 FQNEAQ (reference sequence).

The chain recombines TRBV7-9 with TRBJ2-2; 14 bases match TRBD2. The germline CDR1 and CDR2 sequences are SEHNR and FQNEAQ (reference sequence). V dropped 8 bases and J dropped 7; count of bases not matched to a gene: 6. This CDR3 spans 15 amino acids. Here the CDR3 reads CASRLAGGPGGELFF. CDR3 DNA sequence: TGTGCCAGCCGACTAGCGGGGGGGCCCGGCGGGGAGCTGTTTTTT.

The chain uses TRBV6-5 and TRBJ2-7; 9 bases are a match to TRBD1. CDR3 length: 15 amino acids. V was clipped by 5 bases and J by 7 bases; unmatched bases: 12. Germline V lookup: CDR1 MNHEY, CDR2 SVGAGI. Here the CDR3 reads CASSKRGTGRNEQYF. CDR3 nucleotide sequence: TGTGCCAGCAGTAAACGGGGGACAGGGAGGAATGAGCAGTACTTC.

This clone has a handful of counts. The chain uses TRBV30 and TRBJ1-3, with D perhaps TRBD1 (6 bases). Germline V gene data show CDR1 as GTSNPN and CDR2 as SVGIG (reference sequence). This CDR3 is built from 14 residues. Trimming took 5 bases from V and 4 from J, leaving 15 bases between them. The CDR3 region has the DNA TGTGCCTGGGGCCGAGGGGGGGACGGAAACACCATATATTTT. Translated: CAWGRGGDGNTIYF.

CDR3 protein: CASSPTERDNQPQHF. Here the CDR3 DNA reads TGTGCCAGCAGCCCTACGGAGAGGGACAATCAGCCCCAGCATTTT. This sequence joins TRBV9 and TRBJ1-5; D remains ambiguous. This CDR3 contains 15 residues. Trimming pared 4 bases from V and 3 bases from J, leaving 14 bases between. Germline assignment: CDR1 SGDLS and CDR2 YYNGEE.

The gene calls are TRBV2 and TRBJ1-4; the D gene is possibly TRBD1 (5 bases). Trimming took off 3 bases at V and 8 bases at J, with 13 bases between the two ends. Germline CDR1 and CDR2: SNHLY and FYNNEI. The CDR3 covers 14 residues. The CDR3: CASSDRTPWEKLFF. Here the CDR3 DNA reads TGTGCCAGCAGTGACCGGACACCCTGGGAAAAACTGTTTTTT. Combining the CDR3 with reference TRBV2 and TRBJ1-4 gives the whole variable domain EPEVTQTPSHQVTQMGQEVILRCVPISNHLYFYWYRQILGQKVEFLVSFYNNEISEKSEIFDDQFSVERPDGSNFTLKIRSTKLEDSAMYFCASSDRTPWEKLFFGSGTQLSVL.

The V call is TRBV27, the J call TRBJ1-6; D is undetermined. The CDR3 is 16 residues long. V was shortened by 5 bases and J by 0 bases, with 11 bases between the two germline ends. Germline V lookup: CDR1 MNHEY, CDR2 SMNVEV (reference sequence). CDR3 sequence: CASSAIQSSYNSPLHF. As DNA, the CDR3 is TGTGCCAGCAGTGCGATACAGAGCTCCTATAATTCACCCCTCCACTTT.

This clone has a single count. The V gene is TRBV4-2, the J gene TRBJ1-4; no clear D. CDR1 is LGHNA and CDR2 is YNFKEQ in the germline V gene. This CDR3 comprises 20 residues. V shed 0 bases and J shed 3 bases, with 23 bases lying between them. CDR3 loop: CASSQDSPAPNRPANEKLFF. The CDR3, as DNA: TGTGCCAGCAGCCAAGATAGTCCCGCTCCAAACCGCCCAGCTAATGAAAAACTGTTTTTT.

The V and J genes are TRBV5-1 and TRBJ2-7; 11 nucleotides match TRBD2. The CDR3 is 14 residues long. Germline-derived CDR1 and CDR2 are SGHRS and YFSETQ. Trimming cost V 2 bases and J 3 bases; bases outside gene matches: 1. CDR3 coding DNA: TGCGCCAGCAGCTTTAGCGGGGGGGTCTACGAGCAGTACTTC. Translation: CASSFSGGVYEQYF.

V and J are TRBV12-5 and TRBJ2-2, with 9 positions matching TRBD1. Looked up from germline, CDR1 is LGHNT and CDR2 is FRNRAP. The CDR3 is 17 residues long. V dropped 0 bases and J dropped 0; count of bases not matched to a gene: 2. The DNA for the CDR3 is TGTGCTAGTGGTTTGGTACAGGGGGCCGCGAACACCGGGGAGCTGTTTTTT. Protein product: CASGLVQGAANTGELFF.

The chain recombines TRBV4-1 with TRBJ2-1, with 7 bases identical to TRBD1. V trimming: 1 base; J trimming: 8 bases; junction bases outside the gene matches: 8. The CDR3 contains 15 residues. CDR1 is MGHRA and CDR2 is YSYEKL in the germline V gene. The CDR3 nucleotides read TGCGCCAGCAGCCAAGGGGGACAGTCAGATGATGAGCAGTTCTTC. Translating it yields CASSQGGQSDDEQFF.

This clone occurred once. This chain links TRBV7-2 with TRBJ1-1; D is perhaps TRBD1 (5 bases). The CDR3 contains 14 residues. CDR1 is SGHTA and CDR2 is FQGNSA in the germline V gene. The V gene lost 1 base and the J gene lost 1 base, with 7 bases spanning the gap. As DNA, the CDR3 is TGTGCCAGCAGCTTAGACAGGTCGAACACTGAAGCTTTCTTT. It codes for CASSLDRSNTEAFF.

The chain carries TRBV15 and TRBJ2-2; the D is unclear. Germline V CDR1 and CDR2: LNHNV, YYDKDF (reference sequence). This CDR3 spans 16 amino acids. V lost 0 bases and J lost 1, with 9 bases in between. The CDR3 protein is CATSRDLVGNTGELFF. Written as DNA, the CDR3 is TGTGCCACCAGCAGAGATCTCGTAGGGAACACCGGGGAGCTGTTTTTT.

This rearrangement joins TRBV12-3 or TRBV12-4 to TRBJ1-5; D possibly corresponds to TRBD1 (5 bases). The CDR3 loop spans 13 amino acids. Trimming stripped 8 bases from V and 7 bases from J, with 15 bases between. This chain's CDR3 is CASSLGVGQPQHF. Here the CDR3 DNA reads TGTGCCAGCTCCCTGGGGGTAGGACAGCCCCAGCATTTT.

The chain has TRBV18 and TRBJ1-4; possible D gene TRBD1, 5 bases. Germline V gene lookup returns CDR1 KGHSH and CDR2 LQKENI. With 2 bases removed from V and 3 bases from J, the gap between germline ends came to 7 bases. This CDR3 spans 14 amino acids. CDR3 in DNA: TGTGCCAGCTCACCAACGGGGGCTAATGAAAAACTGTTTTTT. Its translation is CASSPTGANEKLFF. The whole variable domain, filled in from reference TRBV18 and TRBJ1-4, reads NAGVMQNPRHLVRRRGQEARLRCSPMKGHSHVYWYRQLPEEGLKFMVYLQKENIIDESGMPKERFSAEFPKEGPSILRIQQVVRGDSAAYFCASSPTGANEKLFFGSGTQLSVL.

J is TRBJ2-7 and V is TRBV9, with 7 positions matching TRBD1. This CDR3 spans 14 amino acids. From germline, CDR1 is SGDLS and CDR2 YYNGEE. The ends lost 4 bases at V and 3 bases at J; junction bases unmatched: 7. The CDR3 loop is CASSPRDSFYEQYF. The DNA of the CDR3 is TGTGCCAGCAGCCCGAGGGACAGCTTCTACGAGCAGTACTTC.